The 30 T cell receptor beta chains presented below share a single source sample, sequenced in a study of immune characterization of retroperitoneal liposarcoma. TCRdb re-derived calls from the PCR reads in MiXCR, one entry per CDR3 protein. The sample lists some 1,500 distinct CDR3 sequences, about 42% seen once, with roughly 22% in the top ten. The specimen sequenced was tumor tissue. These TCRs come from a female donor with retroperitoneal liposarcoma.

In regard to this clonotype: At one end, the junction sequence differs from germline, possibly due to a read error. The chain combines TRBV6-6 with TRBJ2-1; TRBD2 matches at 10 bases. The CDR3 sequence is 16 residues long. Germline V lookup: CDR1 MNHNY, CDR2 SVGAGI (reference sequence). CDR3 residues: CASSDSSGGAYNEQFF. As DNA, the CDR3 is TGTGCCAGCAGTGACTCGAGCGGGGGGGCCTACAATGAGCAGTTCTTC.

The chain recombines TRBV6-1 with TRBJ2-3, with TRBD1 matching 7 bases. This CDR3 comprises 15 residues. CDR1 is MNHNS, CDR2 SASEGT, per germline. Trimming cost V 5 bases and J 4 bases; bases outside gene matches: 9. The CDR3, as DNA: TGTGCCAGCAGTTCCGAAGACAGGGAATCAGATACGCAGTATTTT. Its translation is CASSSEDRESDTQYF.

The chain carries TRBV6-6 and TRBJ2-1; D could derive from TRBD1 or TRBD2 (6 bases each). The CDR3 has 15 residues. CDR1 and CDR2 from the germline V gene are MNHNY and SVGAGI (reference sequence). V lost 6 bases and J lost 6, with 18 bases in between. The CDR3 is CASRYQLAGANEQFF. The CDR3 DNA is TGTGCCAGCAGGTATCAACTAGCAGGGGCCAATGAGCAGTTCTTC.

The chain carries TRBV6-1 and TRBJ2-1; D is uncertain. The V end was cut by 9 bases, the J end by 13 bases, with 25 bases between. From germline, CDR1 is MNHNS and CDR2 SASEGT. The length of the CDR3 is 14 residues. The CDR3 region has the DNA TGTGCCAGGCCCTGGGTGGAAAACCAAGAGACCCAGTTCTTC. It is translated as CARPWVENQETQFF.

There are a few counts of this clonotype. This chain uses TRBV11-2 with TRBJ2-7; 9 nucleotides align to TRBD1. The trim removed 1 base at V and 3 bases at J, leaving 7 bases unmatched. This CDR3 spans 16 amino acids. CDR1 is SGHAT, CDR2 FQNNGV, per germline. CDR3 protein: CASSLGPGQGIYEQYF. In nucleotides, the CDR3 is TGTGCCAGCAGCTTAGGACCGGGACAGGGTATCTACGAGCAGTACTTC.

Comment on this clonotype: This clone may be a read error of a much larger clone one base away. V and J are TRBV7-6 and TRBJ2-1, with D possibly TRBD1 on 7 matching bases. Germline V gene lookup returns CDR1 SGHVS and CDR2 FNYEAQ. The CDR3 is made up of 14 amino acids. V was pared by 2 bases and J by 10 bases, with 15 bases between. The CDR3 here is CASSLRQGGYEQFF. The CDR3 region has the DNA TGTGCCAGCAGCTTACGCCAGGGGGGATACGAGCAGTTCTTC. Looking up the rest from reference TRBV7-6 and TRBJ2-1 gives the full variable domain: GAGVSQSPRYKVTKRGQDVALRCDPISGHVSLYWYRQALGQGPEFLTYFNYEAQQDKSGLPNDRFSAERPEGSISTLTIQRTEQRDSAMYRCASSLRQGGYEQFFGPGTRLTVL.

Judged by abundance, this clonotype is large. The J gene is TRBJ2-1, the V gene TRBV6-6, with TRBD2 matching over 12 bases. The DNA end is a closer match to TRBJ2-5, so the J assignment may be wrong. This CDR3 spans 15 amino acids. Germline V lookup: CDR1 MNHNY, CDR2 SVGAGI (reference sequence). The DNA for the CDR3 is TGTGCCGGAGCCCCGGGACTAGCGGGTGATGGGACCCAGTACTTC. This translates into CAGAPGLAGDGTQYF.

The rearrangement uses TRBV7-2 and TRBJ2-6; a weak D match, TRBD1 (5 bases). The germline CDR1 and CDR2 sequences are SGHTA and FQGNSA. The CDR3 has 16 amino acids. V lost 3 bases and J 1 base, leaving 10 bases between the germline ends. The CDR3, as DNA: TGTGCCAGCAGCTTGACAGTCGGGTCTGGGGCCAACGTCCTGACTTTC. Protein sequence: CASSLTVGSGANVLTF.

The V call is TRBV27, the J call TRBJ2-3, with 9 bases matching TRBD2. V lost 5 bases, J lost 2 bases, and 11 bases stayed unmatched. Germline V gives CDR1 MNHEY, CDR2 SMNVEV (reference sequence). The CDR3 contains 17 residues. The CDR3 DNA sequence: TGTGCCAGCAGTCTAAGAGCGGGGGGCTATTTCACAGATACGCAGTATTTT. Amino acids: CASSLRAGGYFTDTQYF.

The chain is built from TRBV7-2 and TRBJ2-5; TRBD2 matches 10 bases. Germline CDR1 and CDR2: SGHTA and FQGNSA. Losses at the gene ends were 2 bases for V and 5 bases for J; bases not matched to a gene: 8. The CDR3 covers 16 residues. The CDR3 DNA is TGTGCCAGCAGCTTACGAACTAGCGGGATGGGTGAGACCCAGTACTTC. It codes for CASSLRTSGMGETQYF.

The genes are TRBV6-1 and TRBJ2-5; D call uncertain. The end of the DNA fits TRBJ2-7 better, so the J call may be wrong. This CDR3 has 12 residues. In germline, CDR1 is MNHNS, CDR2 SASEGT. The CDR3 reads CASQRPPYEQYF. CDR3 bases: TGTGCCAGCCAAAGGCCCCCTTACGAGCAGTACTTC.

This clonotype is categorized as large (0.1 to 1%). V gene TRBV27 combines with J gene TRBJ2-5; maybe TRBD2 (6 bases). The J call may be in error: the DNA end matches TRBJ2-7 better. The germline V gene encodes CDR1 MNHEY and CDR2 SMNVEV (reference sequence). CDR3 length equals 14 residues. Written as DNA, the CDR3 is TGTGCCAGCAGTGTACGGGGGAAGGAGTACGAGCAGTACTTC. Its translation: CASSVRGKEYEQYF.

The genes are TRBV6-6 and TRBJ2-1, with 13 bases identical to TRBD2. The CDR3 has 18 amino acids. Germline CDR1 is MNHNY and CDR2 is SVGAGI (reference sequence). The J segment lost 6 bases and the V segment lost 2 bases, leaving 10 bases of the junction unmatched. Here the CDR3 reads CASSYLGLAGVRFNEQFF. Here the CDR3 DNA reads TGTGCCAGCAGTTACCTTGGACTAGCGGGAGTTAGGTTCAATGAGCAGTTCTTC.

This clonotype was observed a single time. The rearrangement links TRBV7-6 to TRBJ2-1; D gene ambiguous. V lost 1 base, J lost 8 bases, and 18 bases lay in between. The CDR3 extends over 16 amino acids. Per germline, CDR1 SGHVS and CDR2 FNYEAQ. CDR3 nucleotide sequence: TGTGCCAGCAGCTTAGTCCTTTCTAGGGCCAACTATGAGCAGTTCTTC. Amino acid sequence: CASSLVLSRANYEQFF.

This clonotype was detected a few times. A much larger clone lies a single base off, so this may be a read error. CDR3 in DNA: TGTGCCAGCAGCCCCCCAGGGAACCTATACAATGAGCAGTTCTTC. It specifies CASSPPGNLYNEQFF. The V and J genes are TRBV7-2 and TRBJ2-1, with a possible D match to TRBD1 (5 bases). The germline V gene encodes CDR1 SGHTA and CDR2 FQGNSA. The ends were cut back, 5 bases at V and 4 bases at J, with 15 bases in the middle. The CDR3 spans 15 residues.

The J gene is TRBJ2-1, the V gene TRBV6-1; either TRBD1 or TRBD2 may fit D (5 bases each). Trimming removed 4 bases from V and 10 bases from J, with 17 bases in between. CDR1 MNHNS and CDR2 SASEGT come from the germline V gene. This CDR3 region has 14 residues. As DNA, the CDR3 is TGTGCCAGCAGTGTAGGGGAGTTCTCCTACGAGCAGTTCTTC. It encodes CASSVGEFSYEQFF.

V is TRBV6-1 and J is TRBJ2-5, with D perhaps matching TRBD2 (7 bases). The germline CDR1 and CDR2 sequences are MNHNS and SASEGT. Trimming removed 7 bases from V and 1 base from J, with 16 bases in between. The CDR3 has 15 residues. In DNA form, the CDR3 reads TGTGCCAGCACGGGCCACAGGGAGGGCCAAGAGACCCAGTACTTC. The encoded protein is CASTGHREGQETQYF.

The chain employs TRBV27 and TRBJ2-7, with a possible D match to TRBD1 (6 bases). The end of the DNA fits TRBJ2-1 better, so the J call may be wrong. This CDR3 is built from 15 residues. Germline assignment: CDR1 MNHEY and CDR2 SMNVEV (reference sequence). CDR3 region: CASSLGDRWDNEQFF. The CDR3 DNA reads TGTGCCAGCAGTTTGGGAGACAGGTGGGACAATGAGCAGTTCTTC.

The chain couples TRBV7-8 to TRBJ2-1; 7 nucleotides agree with TRBD1. This CDR3 has 17 amino acids. Trimming removed 4 bases from V and 13 bases from J; junction bases left unmatched: 22. CDR1 and CDR2 (germline): SGHVS, FQNEAQ. The CDR3 DNA is TGTGCCAGCAGCTCGATATTCCCCGGGACAGTCCAAGCGACCCAGTTCTTC. Translated: CASSSIFPGTVQATQFF. Full variable domain (rest looked up from reference TRBV7-8 and TRBJ2-1): GAGVSQSPRYKVAKRGQDVALRCDPISGHVSLFWYQQALGQGPEFLTYFQNEAQLDKSGLPSDRFFAERPEGSVSTLKIQRTQQEDSAVYLCASSSIFPGTVQATQFFGPGTRLTVL.

On this clonotype itself: One end of the junction is discordant with germline, which a read error may explain. The genes are TRBV6-1 and TRBJ2-1; D perhaps matches TRBD1 (6 bases). The CDR3 contains 14 residues. Germline CDR1 is MNHNS and CDR2 is SASEGT. Here the CDR3 DNA reads TGTGCCAGCACCTCTGCGACAGGCCACCCCTGGGGGTACTTC. The encoded protein is CASTSATGHPWGYF.

This clonotype has only a few counts. The genes are TRBV6-6 and TRBJ2-4; the match to TRBD2 covers 12 bases. Per germline, CDR1 MNHNY and CDR2 SVGAGI (reference sequence). This CDR3 is built from 17 residues. Trimming cost V 5 bases and J 1 base; bases outside gene matches: 6. The CDR3 sequence: CASSPRGTSGAKNIQYF. CDR3 in DNA: TGTGCCAGCAGTCCCCGGGGGACTAGCGGGGCCAAAAACATTCAGTACTTC.

The chain joins TRBV7-3 to TRBJ2-5; 10 bases align to TRBD2. The CDR3 has 15 amino acids. CDR1 and CDR2 (germline): SGHTA, FQGTGA. V was pared by 5 bases and J by 11 bases, with 14 bases of the junction left unmatched. CDR3 bases: TGTGCCAGCAGCGAAGGGACTAGCGTAGACAATGAGCAGTACTTC. Its translation is CASSEGTSVDNEQYF.

The CDR3 protein is CASSEALAGVRETQYF. CDR3 bases: TGTGCCAGCAGTGAAGCACTAGCGGGAGTAAGAGAGACCCAGTACTTC. The rearrangement joins TRBV6-1 to TRBJ2-5; 11 nucleotides match TRBD2. V trimming: 0 bases; J trimming: 4 bases; junction bases outside the gene matches: 4. The CDR3 contains 16 residues. Germline V lookup: CDR1 MNHNS, CDR2 SASEGT.

V is TRBV5-4 and J is TRBJ2-7; D is ambiguous. Per germline, CDR1 SGHNT and CDR2 YYREEE (reference sequence). This CDR3 has 12 residues. The ends were cut back, 4 bases at V and 3 bases at J, with 8 bases in the middle. The CDR3 protein is CASSVDRYEQYF. The DNA for the CDR3 is TGTGCCAGCAGCGTGGACCGCTACGAGCAGTACTTC.

The gene calls are TRBV27 and TRBJ2-1; tentatively, D is TRBD1 or TRBD2 (5 bases each). Per the germline V gene, CDR1 is MNHEY and CDR2 is SMNVEV (reference sequence). The germline V and J ends were trimmed by 5 bases and 0 bases, with 14 bases remaining between them. The CDR3 has 16 residues. The CDR3 sequence is CASSIPGRGSYNEQFF. The CDR3 DNA sequence: TGTGCCAGCAGTATCCCGGGACGGGGCTCCTACAATGAGCAGTTCTTC.

Notes on this clonotype: One end of the junction does not line up with germline, which may come from a read error. The V gene is TRBV12-3 or TRBV12-4, the J gene TRBJ2-1; the D gene is possibly TRBD1 (6 bases). The J call may be wrong; the DNA end is better matched by TRBJ2-7. This CDR3 spans 15 amino acids. CDR3 nucleotide sequence: TGTGCTAGCAGTTTTGGGCAGGGGATGGGAAATGAGCAGTACTTC. Protein product: CASSFGQGMGNEQYF.

This clonotype has just one count. The rearrangement links TRBV6-8 to TRBJ2-1, with 7 bases matching TRBD1. The DNA end favors TRBJ2-5, so the J call may be wrong. The V gene's germline CDR1 is MNHGY and CDR2 SAAAGT. The CDR3 has 12 amino acids. CDR3 nucleotide sequence: TGTGCCAGCAGTGCGAGGGGGCAGACCCAGTACTTC. Translation: CASSARGQTQYF.

This clonotype rates as medium-sized. CDR3 loop: CASTFSGGVDTQYF. The CDR3 bases are TGTGCCAGCACCTTTAGCGGAGGCGTAGATACGCAGTATTTT. The chain employs TRBV7-2 and TRBJ2-3, with D possibly matching TRBD2 (6 bases). The CDR3 is made up of 14 amino acids. Germline assignment: CDR1 SGHTA and CDR2 FQGNSA. V was shortened by 7 bases and J by 5 bases, with 16 bases between the two germline ends.

This clonotype was seen only a few times. The rearrangement links TRBV6-1 to TRBJ2-5; 9 bases align to TRBD2. Germline CDR1 is MNHNS and CDR2 is SASEGT. Trimming at V came to 4 bases and at J to 2 bases, leaving 2 bases not matched to a gene. This CDR3 has 14 residues. The CDR3 DNA reads TGTGCCAGCAGTGGGGCGGGAGGGCAAGAGACCCAGTACTTC. This translates into CASSGAGGQETQYF.

The sample holds a few counts of this clonotype. V and J are TRBV12-3 or TRBV12-4 and TRBJ2-3; unclear D gene. The CDR3 spans 11 residues. Trimming removed 2 bases at V and 5 bases at J, with 2 bases between. The CDR3 is CASSLRDTQYF. The CDR3 nucleotides are TGTGCCAGCAGTTTAAGAGATACGCAGTATTTT.